Presented here are 7 T cell receptor beta chains from one specimen sequenced in a study of T cell responses to AZD1222 COVID-19 vaccine. Assay: immunoSEQ multiplex PCR; the TCRdb copy retains only in-frame clones and omits some. The table records 150,000 to 200,000 clones, around 88% of them present only once. Specimen: peripheral blood, collected 28 days after the second AZD1222 dose. Every receptor here comes from an adult who received the AZD1222 COVID-19 vaccine.

The chain joins TRBV11-1 to TRBJ1-1; weak D call: TRBD1 (5 bases). Looked up from germline, CDR1 is SGHAT and CDR2 is FQDESV (reference sequence). The CDR3 length is 16 residues. Trimming took off 3 bases at V and 2 bases at J, with 16 bases between the two ends. CDR3 residues: CASSFPKVGGNTEAFF. The CDR3 DNA reads TGTGCCAGCAGCTTCCCGAAGGTCGGGGGAAACACTGAAGCTTTCTTT.

The chain combines TRBV10-3 with TRBJ2-7, with D maybe TRBD1 (5 bases). Germline V gives CDR1 ENHRY, CDR2 SYGVKD. The CDR3 has 10 residues. With 6 bases removed from V and 6 bases from J, the gap between germline ends came to 6 bases. The CDR3 reads CAIRGAEQYF. CDR3 DNA sequence: TGTGCCATCAGAGGGGCCGAGCAGTACTTC.

The genes are TRBV7-2 and TRBJ1-5; a weak D match, TRBD1 (5 bases). The CDR3 runs to 14 residues. V lost 0 bases to trimming and J lost 6 bases, with 9 bases between them. Germline values: CDR1 SGHTA, CDR2 FQGNSA. The CDR3 coding sequence is TGTGCCAGCAGCTTAGCAGGGGAAGGTCAGCCCCAGCATTTT. Residues: CASSLAGEGQPQHF.

The gene calls are TRBV9 and TRBJ1-1, with D possibly being TRBD1 (6 bases). V dropped 2 bases and J dropped 4 bases, with 15 bases sitting between them. Looked up from germline, CDR1 is SGDLS and CDR2 is YYNGEE. The CDR3 spans 15 residues. The DNA of the CDR3 is TGTGCCAGCAGCGTTGGAGGGGGGACTCTCACTGAAGCTTTCTTT. It specifies CASSVGGGTLTEAFF.

This chain joins TRBV3-1 (or the pseudogene TRBV3-2) and TRBJ1-4; D perhaps matches TRBD1 (6 bases). Trimming took 9 bases from V and 7 from J, leaving 21 bases between them. In germline, CDR1 is LGHDT, CDR2 YNNKEL (reference sequence). CDR3 size: 15 residues. CDR3 sequence reads: CASALIPGAGEKLFF. Here the CDR3 DNA reads TGTGCCAGTGCCCTAATCCCGGGGGCGGGTGAAAAACTGTTTTTT.

This clone turned up a few times. The chain uses TRBV6-4 and TRBJ2-3; TRBD2 aligns across 13 bases. V shed 6 bases, J shed 3 bases, and the junction held 6 bases outside the gene matches. Germline loops: CDR1 MRHNA, CDR2 SNTAGT. The CDR3 totals 16 residues. CDR3 nucleotide sequence: TGTGCCAGCAGCCGCACTAGCGGGGGGGCGACAGATACGCAGTATTTT. Amino acids: CASSRTSGGATDTQYF.

The rearrangement uses TRBV6-9 and TRBJ2-7; D is uncertain. The germline CDR1 and CDR2 sequences are MNHGY and SVAAGI. Trimming cost V 7 bases and J 4 bases, with 5 bases left between them. The CDR3 covers 10 residues. The CDR3 coding sequence is TGTGCCAGCATTGATTACGAGCAGTACTTC. Amino acids: CASIDYEQYF.